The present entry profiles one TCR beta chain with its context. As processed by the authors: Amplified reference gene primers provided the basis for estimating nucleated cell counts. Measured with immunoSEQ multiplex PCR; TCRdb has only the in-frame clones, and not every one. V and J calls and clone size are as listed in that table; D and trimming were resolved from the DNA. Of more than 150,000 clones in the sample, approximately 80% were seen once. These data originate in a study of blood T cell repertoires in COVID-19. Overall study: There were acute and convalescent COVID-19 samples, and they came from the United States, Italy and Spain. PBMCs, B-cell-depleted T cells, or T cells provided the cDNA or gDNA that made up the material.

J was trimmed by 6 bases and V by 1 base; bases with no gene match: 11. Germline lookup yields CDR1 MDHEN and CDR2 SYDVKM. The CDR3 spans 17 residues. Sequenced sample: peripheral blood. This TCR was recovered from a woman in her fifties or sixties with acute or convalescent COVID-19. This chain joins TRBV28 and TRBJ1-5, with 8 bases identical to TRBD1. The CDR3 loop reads CASSLYPGQGSAQPQHF. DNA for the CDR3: TGTGCCAGCAGTTTATACCCCGGACAGGGAAGTGCTCAGCCCCAGCATTTT.